This T cell receptor (beta chain) was identified during a study of cytomegalovirus exposure and HLA in healthy donors. About the study: As an earlier analysis found, about 200 million T cells yielded some 120 million unique TCR beta sequences. Early release data held 85 million or so unique TCRs from HLA-typed donors.

About this clone: Its antigen remains unidentified.

This PCR relied on a set of 60 Vbeta primers and 13 Jbeta primers. Generated by immunoSEQ multiplex PCR, the TCRdb table keeps only in-frame clones and is missing some. The table lists about 140,000 clones, approximately 80% of them singletons. CDR3 length equals 13 residues. The V end lost 5 bases, the J end lost 10 bases, and 17 bases lay between the germline ends. The germline V gene encodes CDR1 SGHTA and CDR2 FQGNSA. Overall study results and limits: Certain sequence variants were highly shared and formed a cluster, and this cluster was likely a sequencing artifact. Data from an earlier analysis indicated that most TCR beta V segments were productive either about 87% or about 30% of the time.

The sample taken for sequencing was PBMCs. The receptor was derived from a woman aged 40 to 50 in good health and CMV-seropositive. The chain links TRBV7-2 to TRBJ1-1, with a tentative D call TRBD1 (5 bases). The CDR3 bases are TGTGCCAGCAGCCTGACCCTCGGGGGTCGAGCTTTCTTT. It is translated as CASSLTLGGRAFF.